Below are 9 T cell receptor beta chains sequenced from a single sample in a study of blood T cells in healthy people across ages. Primed by a sample-barcoded 5' primer and a J-beta primer mix, a second PCR proceeded for about 6 to 12 cycles. TCRdb passed the 5' RACE reads through MiXCR, listing each CDR3 protein once. The data contain 500,000 to 650,000 distinct CDR3 sequences, roughly a quarter of them singletons. This sample also appeared in a second study, on T cells of mothers and their children.

Sequenced material: blood. The receptors were sampled from a boy between 2 and 10 years old in good health.

Only a few counts were recorded for this clonotype. This chain uses TRBV6-5 with TRBJ2-5; D gene unclear. The end of the DNA is better explained by TRBJ2-1, so the J call may be wrong. The CDR3 consists of 15 residues. CDR1 is MNHEY, CDR2 SVGAGI, per germline. CDR3 coding DNA: TGTGCCAGCAGTACGGTAGACGAATTTCAGCGTGAGCAGTTCTTC. This translates into CASSTVDEFQREQFF.

This chain uses TRBV4-2 with TRBJ1-1; TRBD1 might be the D (6 bases). The V end lost 0 bases, the J end lost 3 bases, and 11 bases lay between the germline ends. Germline V gene sequence: CDR1 LGHNA, CDR2 YNFKEQ. The CDR3 length is 15 residues. CDR3: CASSQEGGRYTEAFF. CDR3 nucleotide sequence: TGTGCCAGCAGCCAAGAAGGGGGGAGATACACTGAAGCTTTCTTT.

The chain has TRBV6-6 and TRBJ2-5; the match to TRBD1 covers 10 bases. The junction had 7 bases not matched to a gene; V was cut back by 1 base and J by 5 bases. The CDR3 is made up of 16 amino acids. In germline, CDR1 is MNHNY, CDR2 SVGAGI (reference sequence). This chain's CDR3 is CASSYYRGQGRETQYF. As DNA, the CDR3 is TGTGCCAGCAGTTACTATCGGGGACAGGGGCGGGAGACCCAGTACTTC.

This chain connects TRBV2 to TRBJ2-3; the D gene is possibly TRBD1 (6 bases). V lost 10 bases and J 6 bases, leaving 14 bases between the germline ends. The CDR3 extends over 12 amino acids. Per germline, CDR1 SNHLY and CDR2 FYNNEI. The CDR3: CATGASPDTQYF. CDR3 coding DNA: TGTGCCACAGGGGCGTCCCCGGATACGCAGTATTTT.

This clonotype has a handful of counts. This chain connects TRBV6-2 or TRBV6-3 to TRBJ2-1, with 16 bases matching TRBD2. The J segment lost 6 bases and the V segment lost 5 bases, leaving 10 bases of the junction unmatched. The CDR3 has 18 amino acids. CDR1 is MNHEY, CDR2 SVGEGT, per germline. The CDR3 nucleotides read TGTGCCAGCAGTGATACCGGGACTAGCGGGAGGGCCCTCAATGAGCAGTTCTTC. It codes for CASSDTGTSGRALNEQFF.

The chain is built from TRBV20-1 and TRBJ2-7, with no clear D. The V end lost 4 bases, the J end lost 6 bases, and 19 bases lay between the germline ends. This CDR3 spans 14 amino acids. Germline loops: CDR1 DFQATT, CDR2 SNEGSKA (reference sequence). The CDR3 DNA reads as TGCAGTGCTACCAGACCAGATCCCGGCGGCGAGCAGTACTTC. Amino acid sequence: CSATRPDPGGEQYF.

The chain carries TRBV7-9 and TRBJ2-7, with TRBD1 matching 10 bases. Germline values: CDR1 SEHNR, CDR2 FQNEAQ (reference sequence). The CDR3 covers 17 residues. The J segment lost 2 bases and the V segment lost 5 bases, leaving 12 bases of the junction unmatched. The CDR3 is CASSPFPGTGVAYEQYF. The DNA of the CDR3 is TGTGCCAGCAGCCCCTTCCCGGGGACAGGGGTGGCCTACGAGCAGTACTTC.

In its sample, this clonotype was seen a few times. V gene TRBV18 combines with J gene TRBJ1-4; the D gene is possibly TRBD1 (5 bases). Germline CDR1 KGHSH, CDR2 LQKENI. This CDR3 spans 18 amino acids. With 4 bases removed from V and 0 bases from J, the gap between germline ends came to 18 bases. This CDR3 reads CASSLKGPSFTTNEKLFF. The CDR3 DNA sequence: TGTGCCAGCTCACTTAAGGGACCGAGTTTTACAACTAATGAAAAACTGTTTTTT.

To note about this clonotype: A much larger clonotype is one base distant, so this may be a read error. The chain carries TRBV10-3 and TRBJ1-1; D gene uncertain. V lost 10 bases, J lost 3 bases, and 12 bases lay in between. The V gene's germline CDR1 is ENHRY and CDR2 SYGVKD. The CDR3 consists of 12 residues. The chain's CDR3 is CASRQRDTEAFF. DNA for the CDR3: TGTGCCAGTAGGCAGAGGGACACTGAAGCTTTCTTT.